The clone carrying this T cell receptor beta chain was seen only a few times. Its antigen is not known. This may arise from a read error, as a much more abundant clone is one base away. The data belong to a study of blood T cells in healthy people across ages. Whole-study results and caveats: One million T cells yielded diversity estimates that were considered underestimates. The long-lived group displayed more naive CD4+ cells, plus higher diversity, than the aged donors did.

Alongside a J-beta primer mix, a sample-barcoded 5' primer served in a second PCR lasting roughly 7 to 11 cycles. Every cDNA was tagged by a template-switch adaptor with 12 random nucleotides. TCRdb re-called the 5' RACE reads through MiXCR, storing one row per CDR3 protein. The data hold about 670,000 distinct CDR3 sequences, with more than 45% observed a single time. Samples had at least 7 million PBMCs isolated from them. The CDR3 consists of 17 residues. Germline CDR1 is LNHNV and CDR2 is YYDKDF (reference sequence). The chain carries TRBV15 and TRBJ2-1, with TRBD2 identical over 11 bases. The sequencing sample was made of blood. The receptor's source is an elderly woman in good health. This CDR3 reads CAASTSPSGRPYNEQFF. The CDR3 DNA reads TGTGCCGCCAGCACATCGCCTAGCGGGAGGCCGTACAATGAGCAGTTCTTC.